The 19 T cell receptor beta chains reported below all come from one sample, sequenced in a study of PD-1 blockade in classical Hodgkin lymphoma. The assay was immunoSEQ multiplex PCR, and TCRdb's table has in-frame clones only and misses some. The sample lists some 15,000 clones, around 90% occurring once. Regarding time point: newly diagnosed, previously untreated cHL patient sample. CD8+ T cell isolation from thawed PBMCs was performed by magnetic negative selection. Sequenced input: CD8+ T cells from blood. All receptors derive from a human donor with classical Hodgkin lymphoma.

The chain carries TRBV4-1 and TRBJ1-2; D unresolved. Germline V gene data show CDR1 as MGHRA and CDR2 as YSYEKL. This CDR3 is built from 12 residues. Trimming shortened V by 2 bases and J by 5 bases, and 6 bases separated the two germline ends. Here the CDR3 reads CASSQPVYGYTF. The CDR3 nucleotides read TGCGCCAGCAGCCAACCAGTATATGGCTACACCTTC.

The CDR3 DNA sequence: TGTGCCAGCAGTTTATTGGGGCAGCAAGAGACCCAGTACTTC. This translates into CASSLLGQQETQYF. The rearrangement uses TRBV27 and TRBJ2-5; tentative D call: TRBD1 (5 bases). The CDR3 is 14 amino acids. CDR1 is MNHEY, CDR2 SMNVEV, per germline (reference sequence). Deletions cut 1 base from V and 2 bases from J, with 8 bases between.

The V and J genes are TRBV30 and TRBJ1-1; no firm D call. The CDR3 extends over 10 amino acids. Looked up from germline, CDR1 is GTSNPN and CDR2 is SVGIG (reference sequence). Trimming took 4 bases from V and 7 from J, leaving 7 bases between them. The CDR3 loop is CAWTGLEAFF. CDR3 coding DNA: TGTGCCTGGACTGGACTTGAAGCTTTCTTT.

This rearrangement joins TRBV19 to TRBJ1-3, with no clear D. Trimming left V 6 bases short and J 0 bases short, with 15 bases between. The CDR3 spans 16 residues. Looked up from germline, CDR1 is LNHDA and CDR2 is SQIVND (reference sequence). The DNA of the CDR3 is TGTGCCAGTAGGACCCTGACGGACTTCTCTGGAAACACCATATATTTT. This encodes CASRTLTDFSGNTIYF.

The chain combines TRBV28 with TRBJ1-5; the D is unclear. This CDR3 has 12 amino acids. The germline CDR1 and CDR2 sequences are MDHEN and SYDVKM. Trimming took 5 bases from V and 9 from J, leaving 11 bases between them. The CDR3 bases are TGTGCCAGCAGTCCCCCCCGGGGGCCCCAGCATTTT. Its translation is CASSPPRGPQHF.

V and J are TRBV7-8 and TRBJ2-3; 9 positions agree with TRBD2. Germline lookup yields CDR1 SGHVS and CDR2 FQNEAQ. The CDR3 has 16 amino acids. Losses at the gene ends were 5 bases for V and 3 bases for J; bases not matched to a gene: 9. The CDR3 bases are TGTGCCAGCAGCAGATTAGCGGGAGAAGAAACAGATACGCAGTATTTT. Translating it yields CASSRLAGEETDTQYF. Supplemented by reference TRBV7-8 and TRBJ2-3, the full variable domain reads GAGVSQSPRYKVAKRGQDVALRCDPISGHVSLFWYQQALGQGPEFLTYFQNEAQLDKSGLPSDRFFAERPEGSVSTLKIQRTQQEDSAVYLCASSRLAGEETDTQYFGPGTRLTVL.

The chain couples TRBV5-5 to TRBJ2-5; no definite D call. The CDR3 contains 13 residues. Trimming took off 4 bases at V and 5 bases at J, with 12 bases between the two ends. The germline gives CDR1 SGHKS, CDR2 YYEKEE (reference sequence). The CDR3 is CASSVTLGETQYF. The CDR3 coding sequence is TGTGCCAGCAGCGTTACTCTAGGGGAGACCCAGTACTTC.

The chain recombines TRBV28 with TRBJ1-3; 10 bases match TRBD1. The CDR3 loop spans 13 amino acids. Germline V gene data show CDR1 as MDHEN and CDR2 as SYDVKM. The trim removed 3 bases at V and 11 bases at J, leaving 4 bases unmatched. As DNA, the CDR3 is TGTGCCAGCAGTTTCGGACAGGGGGACCCCATATATTTT. This codes for CASSFGQGDPIYF.

The chain links TRBV19 to TRBJ1-1, with D possibly TRBD1 on 5 matching bases. V was cut by 6 bases and J by 4 bases, with 15 bases left in between. CDR3 length equals 14 residues. The germline V gene has CDR1 LNHDA and CDR2 SQIVND (reference sequence). In DNA form, the CDR3 reads TGTGCCAGTAGGTCAGGGATTGCGGGCACTGAAGCTTTCTTT. Protein product: CASRSGIAGTEAFF. Full variable domain (rest looked up from reference TRBV19 and TRBJ1-1): DGGITQSPKYLFRKEGQNVTLSCEQNLNHDAMYWYRQDPGQGLRLIYYSQIVNDFQKGDIAEGYSVSREKKESFPLTVTSAQKNPTAFYLCASRSGIAGTEAFFGQGTRLTVV.

The chain joins TRBV28 to TRBJ2-7, with 7 bases fitting TRBD1. Losses at the gene ends were 3 bases for V and 4 bases for J; bases not matched to a gene: 15. Germline V gene sequence: CDR1 MDHEN, CDR2 SYDVKM. The CDR3 is made up of 17 amino acids. The CDR3 DNA reads TGTGCCAGCAGTTTTTCGGACAGGAATCTTCAAGGGTACGAGCAGTACTTC. It encodes CASSFSDRNLQGYEQYF.

The V gene is TRBV27, the J gene TRBJ2-6, with no clear D. Trimming pared 5 bases from V and 2 bases from J, leaving 10 bases between. The CDR3 is 15 amino acids. Germline CDR1 MNHEY, CDR2 SMNVEV (reference sequence). The CDR3 reads CASSLALAGANVLTF. The CDR3 DNA is TGTGCCAGCAGTCTCGCTCTAGCTGGGGCCAACGTCCTGACTTTC.

There are a few counts of this clone. The V call is TRBV27, the J call TRBJ1-5; 8 bases fit TRBD1. Trimming cost V 1 base and J 6 bases; bases outside gene matches: 2. Looked up from germline, CDR1 is MNHEY and CDR2 is SMNVEV (reference sequence). The CDR3 consists of 14 residues. CDR3 nucleotides: TGTGCCAGCAGTTTATACAGGGGGATTCAGCCCCAGCATTTT. Protein product: CASSLYRGIQPQHF.

The rearrangement uses TRBV25-1 and TRBJ2-6; D unclear. The germline gives CDR1 MGHDK, CDR2 SYGVNS. V was cut by 5 bases and J by 4 bases, with 15 bases left in between. The CDR3 has 16 amino acids. The CDR3 sequence is CASSSGSSPGANVLTF. For the CDR3, the DNA is TGTGCCAGCAGTTCCGGCAGCAGCCCGGGGGCCAACGTCCTGACTTTC.

V usage is TRBV14 and J usage is TRBJ2-7, with unresolved D. The CDR3 sequence is 13 residues long. Trimming left V 0 bases short and J 4 bases short, with 7 bases between. Germline loops: CDR1 SGHDN, CDR2 FVKESK. CDR3 amino acids: CASSQDAWYEQYV. CDR3 DNA: TGTGCCAGCAGCCAAGATGCTTGGTACGAGCAGTACGTC.

The rearrangement links TRBV27 to TRBJ1-1; possibly TRBD1 for D (6 bases). The CDR3 is 15 residues long. Germline lookup yields CDR1 MNHEY and CDR2 SMNVEV (reference sequence). The V end was cut by 7 bases, the J end by 5 bases, with 20 bases between. The CDR3 nucleotides read TGTGCCAGCATACCCATGGTAGGGGGGGGGACTGAAGCTTTCTTT. It translates to CASIPMVGGGTEAFF.

The chain is built from TRBV28 and TRBJ2-2; a possible D gene is TRBD2 (6 bases). The V gene lost 5 bases and the J gene lost 9 bases, with 16 bases spanning the gap. The CDR3 totals 14 residues. Germline CDR1 reads MDHEN; CDR2 reads SYDVKM. The CDR3 coding sequence is TGTGCCAGCAGTCCTCATGATGGGAGGCGGGAGCTGTTTTTT. Amino acids: CASSPHDGRRELFF.

This CDR3 is CASSRTGTHYNEQFF. Here the CDR3 DNA reads TGTGCCAGCAGCCGAACCGGGACACACTACAATGAGCAGTTCTTC. The V and J genes are TRBV14 and TRBJ2-1, with TRBD1 as a possible D gene (6 bases). Trimming pared 4 bases from V and 3 bases from J, leaving 13 bases between. Germline V gives CDR1 SGHDN, CDR2 FVKESK. This CDR3 is built from 15 residues.

This clone was observed once. V usage is TRBV6-5 and J usage is TRBJ1-1; perhaps TRBD1 as D (5 bases). Germline CDR1 is MNHEY and CDR2 is SVGAGI. CDR3 length equals 15 residues. Trimming took off 0 bases at V and 1 base at J, with 9 bases between the two ends. The CDR3 nucleotides are TGTGCCAGCAGTTACTCAGGCAGGGCGAACACTGAAGCTTTCTTT. This encodes CASSYSGRANTEAFF.

This clone has a handful of counts. The V gene is TRBV2, the J gene TRBJ2-5; 8 positions match TRBD2. J gave up 0 bases and V 5 bases, and 17 bases lay outside the gene matches. This CDR3 is 19 amino acids long. CDR1 is SNHLY and CDR2 is FYNNEI in the germline V gene. The CDR3 bases are TGTGCCAGCAGTACTCCCAGCGGGAGTCCTGATGGGGACCAAGAGACCCAGTACTTC. It translates to CASSTPSGSPDGDQETQYF.